This TCR beta chain was documented in a study of beta chain features in type 1 diabetes. Study results and limitations: In all four CD4+ subsets, TCRB CDR3 length was significantly, moderately reduced in type 1 diabetes. High TCR expression in some cells could lead to their over-representation in cDNA sequencing. PCR may have favored shorter templates equally in patients and controls.

The CDR3 is 16 amino acids. Per germline, CDR1 SGDLS and CDR2 YYNGEE. Trimming removed 0 bases from V and 7 bases from J; junction bases left unmatched: 3. This clone has just a few counts. Its specificity is unknown. Every bit of the isolated RNA underwent reverse transcription, so sequencing read expressed TCRB transcripts. Method: immunoSEQ multiplex PCR; TCRdb's copy keeps in-frame clones and lacks some. The sample has about 190,000 clones, over 6% seen once; the top ten hold 0.5%. This receptor was obtained from a man in his late teens or twenties with type 1 diabetes. The chain has TRBV9 and TRBJ2-1, with 14 bases identical to TRBD2. Material: central memory CD4+ T cells from blood. CDR3: CASSVAGTSGGNEQFF. The CDR3 DNA sequence: TGTGCCAGCAGCGTAGCCGGGACTAGCGGGGGTAATGAGCAGTTCTTC.